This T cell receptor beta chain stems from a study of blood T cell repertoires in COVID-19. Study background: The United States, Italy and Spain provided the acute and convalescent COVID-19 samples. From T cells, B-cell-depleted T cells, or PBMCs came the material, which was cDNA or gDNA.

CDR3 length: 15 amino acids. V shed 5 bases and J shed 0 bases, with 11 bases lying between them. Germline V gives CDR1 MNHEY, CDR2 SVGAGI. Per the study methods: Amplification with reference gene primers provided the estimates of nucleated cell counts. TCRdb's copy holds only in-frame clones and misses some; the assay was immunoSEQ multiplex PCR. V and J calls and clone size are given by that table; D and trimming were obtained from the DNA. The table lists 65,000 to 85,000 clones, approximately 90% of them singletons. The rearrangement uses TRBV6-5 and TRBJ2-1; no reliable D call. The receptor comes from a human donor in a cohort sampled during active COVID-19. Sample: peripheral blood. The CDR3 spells CASSNGDISYNEQFF. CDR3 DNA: TGTGCCAGCAGTAATGGTGACATCTCCTACAATGAGCAGTTCTTC.